The 28 T cell receptor beta chains reported below all come from one sample, sequenced in a study of metastatic and nonmetastatic thyroid tumors. TCRdb re-called the PCR reads via MiXCR. The sample gives 80,000 to 85,000 clones, under 15% of which show up once; over 7% is in the top ten. No patient received treatment before thyroid surgery. The source material was tumor tissue. The receptor source for this set is a female donor with papillary thyroid cancer or a benign thyroid nodule (not recorded which). Some clones in this sample may be carry-over from other donors' samples.

This clone was found a few times. The chain employs TRBV28 and TRBJ1-5; no firm D call. Trimming took 4 bases from V and 0 from J, leaving 22 bases between them. Germline CDR1 and CDR2: MDHEN and SYDVKM. The length of the CDR3 is 19 residues. CDR3 sequence reads: CASSSFLRKGTYSNQPQHF. The DNA for the CDR3 is TGTGCCAGCAGTTCCTTCCTGAGAAAGGGTACGTATAGCAATCAGCCCCAGCATTTT.

The V call is TRBV2, the J call TRBJ2-4; D is perhaps TRBD1 or TRBD2 (7 bases each). Looked up from germline, CDR1 is SNHLY and CDR2 is FYNNEI. The CDR3 is made up of 14 amino acids. V dropped 4 bases and J dropped 7 bases, with 14 bases sitting between them. The CDR3 sequence is CASSAPGGGNIQYF. DNA for the CDR3: TGTGCCAGCAGTGCGCCAGGGGGGGGCAACATTCAGTACTTC.

This clone has a handful of counts. With a much larger clone just one base away, this may be a read error. This rearrangement joins TRBV28 to TRBJ2-7; unclear D gene. Germline CDR1 MDHEN, CDR2 SYDVKM. V shed 3 bases and J shed 2 bases, with 8 bases lying between them. This CDR3 has 13 amino acids. The CDR3 nucleotides are TGTGCCAGCAGTTTTCATGGTGCCTACGAGCAGTACTTC. Amino acid sequence: CASSFHGAYEQYF.

This clone appeared many times. The rearrangement uses TRBV7-3 and TRBJ2-1; tentatively, D is TRBD1 (6 bases). Trimming removed 5 bases from V and 9 bases from J, with 23 bases in between. The CDR3 covers 16 residues. Germline values: CDR1 SGHTA, CDR2 FQGTGA. The CDR3 sequence is CASSPQILGGAVEQFF. In DNA, the CDR3 is TGTGCCAGCAGCCCCCAAATACTAGGGGGAGCGGTTGAGCAGTTCTTC.

At least ten counts were recorded for this clone. The chain couples TRBV6-4 to TRBJ2-1; 8 nucleotides agree with TRBD2. V lost 3 bases to trimming and J lost 9 bases; unmatched junction nucleotides: 7. The CDR3 extends over 14 amino acids. Looked up from germline, CDR1 is MRHNA and CDR2 is SNTAGT. As DNA, the CDR3 is TGTGCCAGCAGTGAGGACAGCGGGAGTGCTGAGCAGTTCTTC. Encoded protein: CASSEDSGSAEQFF.

This clone was counted ten times or more. V gene TRBV4-1 combines with J gene TRBJ2-3; D is tentatively TRBD1 or TRBD2 (5 bases each). Looked up from germline, CDR1 is MGHRA and CDR2 is YSYEKL. The V end was cut by 1 base, the J end by 4 bases, with 12 bases between. The CDR3 covers 15 residues. This CDR3 reads CASSQGQLAPDTQYF. In DNA form, the CDR3 reads TGCGCCAGCAGCCAAGGACAGCTAGCCCCAGATACGCAGTATTTT.

This clone was counted at least ten times. V is TRBV28 and J is TRBJ2-7; 7 nucleotides match TRBD2. CDR3 length: 11 amino acids. Germline V CDR1 and CDR2: MDHEN, SYDVKM. For the CDR3, the DNA is TGTGGGGTTAGCGGGCCCTACGAGCAGTACTTC. This translates into CGVSGPYEQYF.

There are a few counts of this clone. This may come from a read error, since a much larger clone is one base off. The chain employs TRBV27 and TRBJ1-1; possible D gene TRBD1, 5 bases. Germline assignment: CDR1 MNHEY and CDR2 SMNVEV (reference sequence). The CDR3 spans 12 residues. Here the CDR3 reads CASKGQNTESFF. The CDR3 bases are TGTGCCAGTAAGGGGCAGAACACTGAATCTTTCTTT.

This clone was recorded a few times. A much bigger clone sits one base away, suggesting this may be a read error. The rearrangement links TRBV7-9 to TRBJ1-2; D is unresolved. CDR1 is SEHNR, CDR2 FQNEAQ, per germline (reference sequence). The V and J ends lost 5 bases and 2 bases respectively, with 12 bases between them. The CDR3 is made up of 14 amino acids. The CDR3 sequence: CASSQAGVNYGYTF. For the CDR3, the DNA is TGTGCCAGCAGCCAAGCAGGTGTCAACTATGGCTACACCTTC.

Regarding this clone: The conserved final phenylalanine or tryptophan is absent from the CDR3, which likely points to a read error. The rearrangement links TRBV7-9 to TRBJ2-7; a possible D gene is TRBD2 (5 bases). CDR1 is SEHNR and CDR2 is FQNEAQ in the germline V gene (reference sequence). V dropped 1 base and J dropped 0 bases, with 7 bases sitting between them. This CDR3 region has 14 residues. CDR3 loop: CASSLGGISYEQYL. DNA for the CDR3: TGTGCCAGCAGCTTAGGAGGGATCTCCTACGAGCAGTACCTC.

This clone has ten or more counts. Other DNA sequences of this sample code for an identical CDR3. The CDR3 bases are TGCGCCAGCAGCCCTGGGACGGGTAATCAGCCCCAGCATTTT. As protein: CASSPGTGNQPQHF. The chain links TRBV5-1 to TRBJ1-5, with TRBD1 as a possible D gene (5 bases). Germline CDR1 and CDR2: SGHRS and YFSETQ. The length of the CDR3 is 14 residues. V lost 4 bases, J lost 4 bases, and 12 bases lay in between.

In this sample, this clone is medium-sized. The rearrangement joins TRBV11-3 to TRBJ2-2; the match to TRBD1 covers 8 bases. J gave up 7 bases and V 0 bases, and 4 bases lay outside the gene matches. CDR3 length equals 15 residues. Germline V gene lookup returns CDR1 SGHNT and CDR2 YENEEA. This CDR3 reads CASSLDPGGSGELFF. The CDR3 nucleotides read TGTGCCAGCAGCTTAGATCCAGGGGGCAGCGGGGAGCTGTTTTTT.

This clone was seen many times. V is TRBV11-2 and J is TRBJ2-5; D is perhaps TRBD2 (6 bases). Germline CDR1 reads SGHAT; CDR2 reads FQNNGV. There are 12 residues in the CDR3. V was shortened by 5 bases and J by 10 bases, with 14 bases between the two germline ends. CDR3 sequence reads: CASSPLLGLQYF. The DNA for the CDR3 is TGTGCCAGCAGCCCACTACTGGGACTCCAGTACTTC. The whole variable domain, filled in from reference TRBV11-2 and TRBJ2-5, reads EAGVAQSPRYKIIEKRQSVAFWCNPISGHATLYWYQQILGQGPKLLIQFQNNGVVDDSQLPKDRFSAERLKGVDSTLKIQPAKLEDSAVYLCASSPLLGLQYFGPGTRLLVL.

In its sample, this clone was seen many times. The gene calls are TRBV7-8 and TRBJ2-1; TRBD1 agrees at 7 bases. Per the germline V gene, CDR1 is SGHVS and CDR2 is FQNEAQ. V was pared by 5 bases and J by 7 bases, with 8 bases of the junction left unmatched. The CDR3 has 14 amino acids. The CDR3 region has the DNA TGTGCCAGCAGCATACAGGGGATTGTAAATGAGCAGTTCTTC. It translates to CASSIQGIVNEQFF. The full variable domain, with the rest looked up from reference TRBV7-8 and TRBJ2-1, is GAGVSQSPRYKVAKRGQDVALRCDPISGHVSLFWYQQALGQGPEFLTYFQNEAQLDKSGLPSDRFFAERPEGSVSTLKIQRTQQEDSAVYLCASSIQGIVNEQFFGPGTRLTVL.

This clone was recorded at least ten times. The chain is built from TRBV20-1 and TRBJ2-3; D possibly corresponds to TRBD2 (5 bases). V shed 0 bases and J shed 1 base, with 5 bases lying between them. The CDR3 length is 13 residues. Germline V gene lookup returns CDR1 DFQATT and CDR2 SNEGSKA (reference sequence). DNA for the CDR3: TGCAGTGCTAGAGATAGCGGCACAGATACGCAGTATTTT. Translated: CSARDSGTDTQYF.

This clone was observed a single time. Being one base from a much bigger clone, this may be a read error. The chain recombines TRBV7-2 with TRBJ2-5; no reliable D call. The CDR3 totals 13 residues. The germline V gene encodes CDR1 SGHTA and CDR2 FQGNSA. V lost 1 base and J 3 bases, leaving 6 bases between the germline ends. The CDR3 sequence is CASSLGQKETQYF. The CDR3 DNA sequence: TGTGCCAGCAGCTTAGGTCAGAAAGAGACCCAGTACTTC.

There are many counts of this clone. CDR3 sequence: CASSWAGAETQYF. The CDR3 DNA follows: TGTGCCAGCAGCTGGGCGGGGGCCGAGACCCAGTACTTC. V and J are TRBV11-3 and TRBJ2-5; perhaps TRBD2 as D (7 bases). Trimming shortened V by 4 bases and J by 5 bases, and 11 bases separated the two germline ends. The CDR3 runs 13 residues. Per the germline V gene, CDR1 is SGHNT and CDR2 is YENEEA.

The sample holds many counts of this clone. The chain joins TRBV19 to TRBJ1-2; D gene unclear. The CDR3 is 11 amino acids. V was cut by 3 bases and J by 3 bases, with 2 bases left in between. CDR1 is LNHDA, CDR2 SQIVND, per germline (reference sequence). The CDR3 nucleotides read TGTGCCAGTAGTATTCACTATGGCTACACCTTC. Encoded protein: CASSIHYGYTF.

In its sample, this clone was seen a few times. This sample includes further DNA sequences coding for the same CDR3. This chain connects TRBV5-1 to TRBJ2-3, with TRBD2 matching over 7 bases. Germline V gene sequence: CDR1 SGHRS, CDR2 YFSETQ. This CDR3 contains 17 residues. Losses at the gene ends were 6 bases for V and 6 bases for J; bases not matched to a gene: 19. In nucleotides, the CDR3 is TGCGCCAGCAACCGAGGCGCGGGAGTAGGCCTACGTGATACGCAGTATTTT. This codes for CASNRGAGVGLRDTQYF.

A note on this clone: A much larger clone is a single base away; this may be a read error. At the DNA level, this CDR3 is encoded by other sequences in the same sample as well. V and J are TRBV3-1 and TRBJ1-1, with D possibly being TRBD1 (5 bases). The CDR3 spans 15 residues. Germline CDR1 reads LGHDT; CDR2 reads YNNKEL (reference sequence). The V end was cut by 4 bases, the J end by 2 bases, with 14 bases between. The CDR3 DNA follows: TGTGCCAGCAGCCGGTCACTAGGGACTAACACTGAAGCTTTCTTT. Protein sequence: CASSRSLGTNTEAFF.

This clone was counted ten times or more. CDR3 amino acids: CASSITGQGTQPQHF. CDR3 coding DNA: TGTGCCAGTAGTATAACGGGACAGGGTACTCAGCCCCAGCATTTT. V usage is TRBV19 and J usage is TRBJ1-5, with TRBD1 matching 9 bases. The CDR3 runs to 15 residues. The V gene's germline CDR1 is LNHDA and CDR2 SQIVND (reference sequence). J was trimmed by 6 bases and V by 2 bases; bases with no gene match: 5. Looking up the rest from reference TRBV19 and TRBJ1-5 gives the full variable domain: DGGITQSPKYLFRKEGQNVTLSCEQNLNHDAMYWYRQDPGQGLRLIYYSQIVNDFQKGDIAEGYSVSREKKESFPLTVTSAQKNPTAFYLCASSITGQGTQPQHFGDGTRLSIL.

This clone was detected only a few times. A much more abundant neighbour one base away suggests this may be a read error. The genes are TRBV24-1 and TRBJ2-1, with 10 bases aligning to TRBD2. This CDR3 region has 15 residues. CDR1 and CDR2 from the germline V gene are KGHDR and SFDVKD. Germline trimming cut 6 bases from V and 7 bases from J; bases unmatched to any gene: 8. CDR3 loop: CATSPSASGSNEQFF. CDR3 nucleotide sequence: TGTGCCACCAGTCCGTCGGCTAGCGGGAGTAATGAGCAGTTCTTC.

By sample share, this clone is medium-sized (0.01 to 0.1%). This chain uses TRBV12-3 or TRBV12-4 with TRBJ1-2; D is ambiguous. V lost 3 bases, J lost 1 base, and 6 bases lay in between. This CDR3 is 13 amino acids long. The CDR3 DNA reads as TGTGCCAGCAGTTTGGACGGTAACTATGGCTACACCTTC. Amino acids: CASSLDGNYGYTF.

This clone was seen many times. The V call is TRBV6-2 or TRBV6-3, the J call TRBJ2-7; 13 bases are shared with TRBD2. V shed 4 bases, J shed 5 bases, and the junction held 2 bases outside the gene matches. CDR1 and CDR2 from the germline V gene are MNHEY and SVGEGT. CDR3 length equals 14 residues. DNA of the CDR3: TGTGCCAGCAGTTGGGGGACTAGCGGGGACGAGCAGTACTTC. Its translation is CASSWGTSGDEQYF.

The gene calls are TRBV29-1 and TRBJ2-1; 10 bases map to TRBD1. CDR1 and CDR2 (germline): SQVTM, ANQGSEA. V dropped 5 bases and J dropped 8; count of bases not matched to a gene: 9. The CDR3 is made up of 14 amino acids. In DNA form, the CDR3 reads TGCAGCGTTAACGGACAGGGGGTCACGGATGAGCAGTTCTTC. Amino acid sequence: CSVNGQGVTDEQFF.

This clone has just a few counts. The chain carries TRBV12-5 and TRBJ2-7; 10 bases match TRBD2. The trim removed 2 bases at V and 0 bases at J, leaving 1 base unmatched. CDR1 is LGHNT, CDR2 FRNRAP, per germline. The CDR3 has 15 residues. The CDR3 loop reads CASGLPSGSSYEQYF. The DNA for the CDR3 is TGTGCTAGTGGTTTGCCTAGCGGGAGCTCCTACGAGCAGTACTTC.

V is TRBV30 and J is TRBJ1-6; 7 nucleotides line up with TRBD1. There are 15 residues in the CDR3. The V gene's germline CDR1 is GTSNPN and CDR2 SVGIG (reference sequence). The V and J ends lost 3 bases and 6 bases, in that order; junction bases with no gene match: 8. The CDR3 loop reads CAWSRGFSSNSPLHF. The CDR3 DNA reads as TGTGCCTGGAGCAGGGGGTTTTCATCTAATTCACCCCTCCACTTT.

This clone was seen at least ten times. The chain uses TRBV2 and TRBJ1-2; no reliable D call. Between the trimmed V and J ends, which lost 5 bases and 6 bases, there was a span of 19 bases. Looked up from germline, CDR1 is SNHLY and CDR2 is FYNNEI. This CDR3 spans 15 amino acids. CDR3 DNA sequence: TGTGCCAGCAGTCCGCAGTGGATCGGTGGGGATGGCTACACCTTC. Residues: CASSPQWIGGDGYTF.